This entry describes one T cell receptor (beta chain). This clone was observed once. No cognate antigen has been identified for it. No per-base quality is available; no much larger clone lies one base away. The data were taken from a study of cytomegalovirus exposure and HLA in healthy donors (dated by TCRdb to the late 2010s). Broadly, across the study: An earlier analysis of about 560 of the donors reported approximately 280 Gb of sequence data and 117 million unique TCR beta sequences obtained from about 180 million T cells. About 280 gigabases of sequencing data and around 80 million unique TCR sequences made up an early release that covered about 640 HLA-typed donors. Among the roughly 410 genotyped donors, about 85% belonged to the genetic ancestry cluster associated with self-reported Caucasian donors. The aim of the study was to test whether cataloging public T cell receptors could identify signatures of past pathogen exposure. The T cell repertoires of some 700 subjects were profiled by immunosequencing and related to cytomegalovirus serostatus. A separate validation cohort of 100 to 150 different subjects was used in addition to the approximately 700-subject first cohort. To predict cytomegalovirus infection status, the study combined high-throughput TCR immunosequencing, statistical association of individual TCRs with disease status, and machine learning. A later analysis re-analyzed previously published TCR beta repertoires from approximately 700 donors and added high-resolution HLA genotyping to study TCR occurrence patterns. Rather than drawing on any new phenotypic data, the later analysis identified candidate immune exposures from TCR beta sequences and the way those sequences occurred across donors. To decide whether each TCR beta V gene segment behaved as functional or pseudogenic, an earlier analysis of 587 of the donors relied on high-throughput TCR beta sequencing. Alongside the repertoire data, information on donor age, sex, ethnicity and CMV serostatus was compiled. A later genetic analysis took genome-wide SNP genotypes for about 55% of the roughly 670 donors and used that subset as a discovery cohort. Every discovery cohort repertoire had been produced on one sequencing platform. Class I and class II HLA loci were covered by the typing at four-digit resolution. The number of donors typed differed by locus, with roughly 629-640 for A, B, C, DRB1 and DQB1, over 500 for DQA1, 600 to 610 for DPA1, and 472 for DPB1. Four or five DR-DQ haplotypes were treated as single units for association and clustering because of strong linkage in the cohort. Among almost 400 genotyped donors of the cohort, an average of roughly 240,000 unique TCR beta nucleotide sequences were sequenced per donor, roughly 20% of them non-productive.

At the junction V is shortened by 5 bases and J by 4 bases; bases outside the gene matches: 12. Including the terminal cysteine and phenylalanine, the CDR3 comprises 16 residues. The retained sequence is limited to the CDR3, 48 bases, with the frame set at the first base. CDR1 and CDR2 are read off the germline V gene as SNHLY and FYNNEI. Receptor libraries were prepared by the immunoSEQ multiplex PCR assay. The multiplex PCR relied on a mix of 60 forward primers for TCR Vbeta segments and 13 reverse primers for TCR Jbeta segments. A multiplex PCR assay on genomic DNA amplified the CDR3 region of rearranged TCR beta genes. The amplified TCR beta libraries were sequenced on the Illumina HiSeq System as 87-base-pair reads. The original methods were these. A later analysis tallied 75 million to 85 million unique TCR beta chains across the 640 or so repertoires, and about 10 million of those chains were shared by two or more donors. Raw reads were error-corrected and collapsed into unique sequences with a nearest-neighbor algorithm that merged closely related sequences to remove PCR and sequencing errors. CDR3 sequences were aligned to IMGT reference sequences to assign V, D and J gene segments. Each retained sequence needed at least a six-nucleotide match to both a V gene segment and a J gene segment. A rearrangement counted as productive if the CDR3 had no stop codons and remained in frame with V and J, and every other rearrangement counted as non-productive. CDR3 was defined according to IMGT convention as the region running from the second conserved V-encoded cysteine to the conserved J-encoded phenylalanine. The earlier analysis of roughly 590 of the donors excluded sequences that lacked an unambiguous match to a single V gene segment. In an earlier analysis of 587 of the donors, V segments were called functional above 56.7% productive rearrangements and were called segregating when the between-donor standard deviation exceeded 5%. A statistical classification framework was built to diagnose cytomegalovirus status from the catalog of TCR beta chain sequences. In a later analysis, V and J genes were assigned by comparing TCR nucleotide sequences against IMGT/GENE-DB human TR gene sequences. The TCRdist pipeline was used in a later analysis to assign CDR3 sequences and most-parsimonious VDJ recombination scenarios. A later analysis defined each TCR beta chain by its CDR3 amino acid sequence plus V-gene family, and excluded reads lacking a unique V-gene family. In a later analysis, 450 to 600 highly shared, low-generation-probability nucleotide sequences were removed to address suspected cross-contamination and a sequencing artifact. In a later analysis, a clonal expansion index for each public chain was calculated from normalized within-repertoire ranks of inferred template counts. In a later analysis, generation probabilities were computed with a VDJ recombination model fitted to out-of-frame rearrangements, and the resulting probabilities were checked against IGoR. A later analysis scored TCR-TCR, TCR-HLA and TCR-CMV co-occurrence with hypergeometric tests, applying a repertoire-size bias correction to TCR pairs. To estimate false discovery rates, a later analysis permuted the HLA or CMV assignments 20 times. A later analysis grouped co-occurring TCRs with DBSCAN, adding TCRdist sequence similarity when clustering within HLA-allele-positive subsets. For co-occurrence clustering, repertoires with fewer than 30,000 or more than 120,000 public chains were excluded, along with roughly 5 repertoires with anomalous nucleotide sharing. The clones in this table, taken by TCRdb from immuneACCESS, are in-frame only. Not every clone is retained; where verified, under half of the shortfall comes from an unresolved V gene, and the cause of the rest is unknown. Clonal size and the V and J genes are those of that table, whereas D and trimming came from the DNA. The sample table records about 110,000 clones; less than 85% of these occur just once. Jointly, the top ten make up roughly 13% of the sample.

What the work shows at the level of the full study, not this receptor alone: A later analysis associated about 16,000 TCR beta sequences with specific HLA alleles at a false discovery rate of 0.05. Cytomegalovirus status was reported to be diagnosed by the classifier with high specificity and sensitivity in both the original and validation cohorts. Across donors, most TCR sequences were observed very rarely, whereas some public TCRs were present in many individuals. A later analysis found that most CMV-associated TCR beta chains appeared HLA-restricted, with HLA associations seemingly driven largely by CMV exposure. When HLA alleles, especially DR and DQ, strongly co-occurred, attributing TCR associations to individual alleles was difficult. Some IMGT-functional V segments, including TRBV6-2 and TRBV6-3, could not be distinguished by the 87-base-pair reads and were therefore excluded. It was suggested by the authors that the approach could potentially be generalized to other disease states and immunological phenotypes. In a later analysis, several top co-occurrence clusters were reported to appear linked to parvovirus B19, influenza, CMV and Epstein-Barr virus. Compared with the approximately 670-donor mean, donors in an Asian-associated ancestry cluster had fewer N-insertions in productive TCRs, according to a later genetic analysis. Because some donors lacked HLA typing at each locus, the association tests relied only on the typed subset. Presence/absence analyses assumed roughly uniform sequencing depth across donors, an assumption that may not hold. In vitro tests confirmed that a few of the cytomegalovirus-associated TCR beta chains recognize cytomegalovirus antigens. Immune exposure information for the cohort was limited to CMV serostatus. A cluster of highly shared sequence variants was judged likely to be a technical artifact of the sequencing pipeline. In this cohort, only TCR beta chains were sequenced, and detectable features were limited by the absence of alpha or paired-chain data. Linkage disequilibrium might explain the correlated functional status among segregating V segments, but an unknown experimental factor could not be ruled out. An earlier analysis of approximately 500 of the donors showed that most TCR beta V segments appeared in productive rearrangements either about 87% or about 30% of the time, which broadly matched IMGT annotations. Some 16 rarely observed V segments, including chromosome 9 orphons, were excluded from the earlier analysis of some 590 of the donors because counts were too low. The study listed 164 TCR beta chains as associated with cytomegalovirus. Compared with equally common non-associated chains, HLA-associated TCR beta chains in a later analysis were more clonally expanded and had lower generation probabilities. V-gene and J-gene trimming of TCR beta chains was associated with a missense DCLRE1C variant in a later genetic analysis, and the association was replicated in an independent cohort. According to a later analysis, TCR association rates differed among HLA loci, with DRB1 alleles showing the most associated TCRs and HLA-C alleles showing the fewest. A further reported finding was that TCR beta sequences accurately predicted the HLA-A and HLA-B alleles for most subjects in the first cohort.

The cohort consisted of approximately 690 healthy bone marrow donors. Cohort members were all nominally healthy when sampled, although unrecorded immune exposures were likely present. The donor was CMV seropositive and was included in the group of 250 to 350 seropositive cohort members. A peripheral blood sample was collected from each donor, and TCR beta sequencing was performed on peripheral blood mononuclear cells. The Qiagen DNeasy Blood Extraction Kit was used to extract genomic DNA from the blood cell samples. This sequence uses TRBV2 and TRBJ1-2; 8 central nucleotides agree with TRBD1. This clonotype originated in a man aged 30 to 45 in good health and CMV-seropositive. Sequenced: PBMCs. The bases are TGTGCCAGCAGTCTTAAACCGGGACAGGCCCTCTATGGCTACACCTTC. This sequence encodes CASSLKPGQALYGYTF.